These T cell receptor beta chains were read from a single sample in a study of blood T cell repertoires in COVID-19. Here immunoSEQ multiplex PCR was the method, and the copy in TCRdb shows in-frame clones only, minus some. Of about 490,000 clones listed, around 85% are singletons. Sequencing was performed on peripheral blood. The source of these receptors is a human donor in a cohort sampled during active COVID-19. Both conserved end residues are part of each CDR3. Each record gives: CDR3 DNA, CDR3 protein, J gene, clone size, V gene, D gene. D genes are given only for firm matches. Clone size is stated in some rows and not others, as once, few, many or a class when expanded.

TGTGCCAGCAGTTGGCGAAGGGACAGGGCAGGATCACCCCTCCACTTT	CASSWRRDRAGSPLHF	TRBJ1-6	-	TRBV6-5	TRBD1
TGTGCCAGCAGTGACGTCGGCGGGAGGGCTGTACAGACCCAGTACTTC	CASSDVGGRAVQTQYF	TRBJ2-5	once	TRBV6-1	TRBD2
TGTGCCTTCCTGGATACTATGAACACTGAAGCTTTCTTT	CAFLDTMNTEAFF	TRBJ1-1	-	TRBV30	-
TGTGCCAGCAGTAGGAACAGGGAAAGTGGCTACACCTTC	CASSRNRESGYTF	TRBJ1-2	-	TRBV6-4	-
TGCGCCAGCAGCTTGGACAGGGCCCCCAGTGGGGCCACCTTC	CASSLDRAPSGATF	TRBJ1-2	-	TRBV5-1	-
TGCAGCGCTTCTGACAAGTTCTTCCGACGCGGCGGACTAGGAGGGACTGAAGCTTTCTTT	CSASDKFFRRGGLGGTEAFF	TRBJ1-1	-	TRBV29-1	-
TGTGCCAGCAGTGCCACGGGAGATTTGAACACTGAAGCTTTCTTT	CASSATGDLNTEAFF	TRBJ1-1	-	TRBV28	-
TGTGCCACCAGTGATTCCCAGGGGTCAGGGGACACCGGGGAGCTGTTTTTT	CATSDSQGSGDTGELFF	TRBJ2-2	few	TRBV24-1	-
TGTGCCAGCCCTCGGCGGGGGAACACTGAAGCTTTCTTT	CASPRRGNTEAFF	TRBJ1-1	few	TRBV27	-
TGTGCCAGTAGTATAGGAATCGCGGGGGGGATCACAGATACGCAGTATTTT	CASSIGIAGGITDTQYF	TRBJ2-3	-	TRBV19	TRBD2
TGCGCCAGCAAGCGGAGGGAAAGTCCGTCCGAGCAGTACTTC	CASKRRESPSEQYF	TRBJ2-7	few	TRBV5-1	-
TGTGCCAGCGCGCGACAGCTTAATGAAAAACTGTTTTTT	CASARQLNEKLFF	TRBJ1-4	-	TRBV28	-
TGCGCCAGCAGCCGAGGAATAACTAACACTGAAGCTTTCTTT	CASSRGITNTEAFF	TRBJ1-1	-	TRBV5-1	-
TGTGCCAGCAGTCTGACAGGGGCCGAGCAGTACTTC	CASSLTGAEQYF	TRBJ2-7	once	TRBV12-3/TRBV12-4	TRBD1
TGTGCCAGCAGTTCCAGGCTAACCAGGTCACCCCTCCACTTT	CASSSRLTRSPLHF	TRBJ1-6	few	TRBV7-9	-
TGTGCCAGCAGCCAAGATCCCTTCACAGATACGCAGTATTTT	CASSQDPFTDTQYF	TRBJ2-3	-	TRBV4-2	-
TGTGCCAGCAGTAAGCGGGAGCTCGTAAATGAGCAGTTCTTC	CASSKRELVNEQFF	TRBJ2-1	-	TRBV27	TRBD2
TGTGCCAGCAGCTTAATCGCAGTTTCCAACACTGAAGCTTTCTTT	CASSLIAVSNTEAFF	TRBJ1-1	-	TRBV7-3	-